This paragraph reports one T cell receptor (beta chain). No antigen is known for it. This entry belongs to a study of vaccination and CD4 T cells after COVID-19. Study-wide context: Stimulation of the cells used overlapping spike peptide pools from SARS-CoV-2 and from the common cold coronaviruses HCoV-NL63, HCoV-OC43 and HCoV-229E. Overall study results and limits: When vaccine-specific clones from convalescent patients were examined, 304 of 307 were spike mono-reactive.

The study sequenced cultured CD4+ T cell DNA using the Oncomine TCR Beta short-read assay. Each CDR3 protein gets one entry after TCRdb re-called the PCR reads with MiXCR. The sample includes over 14,000 distinct CDR3 sequences, about 33% of them seen just once. J was trimmed by 0 bases and V by 4 bases; bases with no gene match: 15. The CDR3 is made up of 21 amino acids. Per the germline V gene, CDR1 is SGHVS and CDR2 is FQNEAQ. The treatment denotes: roughly 11-day PBMC culture with coronavirus spike peptide pools or control peptides (ViraFEST assay). Following expansion of antigen-specific T cells with peptide pools, ViraFEST then sequenced TCRs.

Sequencing was performed on CD4+ T cells from blood, cultured in vitro, taken after SARS-CoV-2 vaccination. The origin of this receptor is a human donor who had recovered from COVID-19. This chain joins TRBV7-8 and TRBJ2-2, with 12 bases identical to TRBD2. CDR3 amino acids: CASSSGLAGWVRSANTGELFF. The CDR3 DNA reads as TGTGCCAGCAGCTCCGGACTAGCGGGATGGGTGCGATCCGCGAACACCGGGGAGCTGTTTTTT.